The present TCR beta chain was sequenced within a study of cytomegalovirus exposure and HLA in healthy donors. Germline V gene sequence: CDR1 MNHEY, CDR2 SMNVEV (reference sequence). V trimming: 6 bases; J trimming: 1 base; junction bases outside the gene matches: 22. The CDR3 extends over 22 amino acids. As regards this clone: Its antigen is not identified.

Researchers ran the PCR with 60 Vbeta and 13 Jbeta primers. This table comes from immunoSEQ multiplex PCR, and its TCRdb copy is limited to in-frame clones, with some not included. The table records some 120,000 clones, 55% to 70% of them present only once. Findings and caveats of the study: Researchers reported in a later analysis that a missense DCLRE1C variant was tied to TCR beta V- and J-gene trimming.

This TCR was recovered from a woman aged 25 to 45 in good health and CMV-seronegative. Sequencing was done on a sample of PBMCs. The J gene is TRBJ2-1, the V gene TRBV27; TRBD2 aligns across 12 bases. CDR3 DNA: TGTGCCAGCAGGACTCGTGTCACTCCCTCCCGACTAGCGGGAGCGTCCTACAATGAGCAGTTCTTC. Its translation is CASRTRVTPSRLAGASYNEQFF.